A single sample gave rise to the 2 T cell receptor beta chains below, sequenced in a study of tumor-infiltrating lymphocytes in glioblastoma multiforme. Three nested ARM-PCR rounds with V-beta and C-beta primers built TCRB libraries. TCRdb re-analysed the multiplex PCR reads in MiXCR, keeping a single row per CDR3 protein. This sample has approximately 15,000 distinct CDR3 sequences; about 67% occur once, and the top ten carry roughly 52%. The sample comprised brain tumor tissue. These receptors all stem from a male donor with glioblastoma.

As regards this clonotype: The junction shows a germline mismatch at one end, possibly a read error. The chain recombines TRBV28 with TRBJ2-7; tentatively, D is TRBD2 (5 bases). The germline V gene encodes CDR1 MDHEN and CDR2 SYDVKM. The CDR3 covers 13 residues. DNA for the CDR3: TGTGCCAGCGGTTACTCGGACTCCTACGGGCAGTACTTC. It translates to CASGYSDSYGQYF. Looking up the rest from reference TRBV28 and TRBJ2-7 gives the full variable domain: DVKVTQSSRYLVKRTGEKVFLECVQDMDHENMFWYRQDPGLGLRLIYFSYDVKMKEKGDIPEGYSVSREKKERFSLILESASTNQTSMYLCASGYSDSYGQYFGPGTRLTVT.

The V gene is TRBV7-9, the J gene TRBJ2-7, with D possibly TRBD1 on 6 matching bases. The V end lost 8 bases, the J end lost 6 bases, and 11 bases lay between the germline ends. The CDR3 runs to 11 residues. Per germline, CDR1 SEHNR and CDR2 FQNEAQ (reference sequence). CDR3 sequence: CASLARGEQYF. CDR3 nucleotide sequence: TGTGCCAGCTTAGCCAGGGGCGAGCAGTACTTC.